This entry describes one TCR beta chain. The table lists this clonotype with many counts. Its antigen is not yet known. One base away there is no much larger clone; base qualities are not given. The CDR3 measures 13 amino acids from cysteine to phenylalanine. The retained sequence is limited to the CDR3, 39 bases, with the frame set at the first base. The germline V gene encodes CDR1 MNHEY and CDR2 SVGAGI. V is reduced by 5 bases and J by 7 bases, leaving a spacing of 12 bases between them. The library was produced with RACE. Sequenced on a NextSeq 500. During library preparation, unique molecular identifiers were attached to individual cDNA molecules so that TCRs could be counted in a quantitative, reproducible way. Processing in the source paper ran as follows. Samples had a median of roughly 100,000 TCRs, with a range from roughly 23,224 to 750,000. The Decombinator software suite was used to annotate the V, J and CDR3 of the TCR reads. For the PS versus PT1 abundance plots, all samples were subsampled to the same number of TCRs (28,000). Expanded TCRs were defined as absent before sensitization and observed at least eight times at the 2-week time point. TCRdb cleaned the public reads at Q25 with fastp, built clones with MiXCR and kept in-frame beta chains. CDR3 protein duplicates are merged, each entry listing the most common genes and DNA. The V and J calls shown here were made by TCRdb, not taken from the authors' results. The sample table lists over 100,000 distinct CDR3 sequences, roughly 9% of them with a count of one. The ten largest clonotypes hold roughly 1.8% of the sample.

This sample was taken from a study of human T cells and chemical hapten exposure (dated by TCRdb to the early 2020s). About the investigation overall: Libraries were pooled for sequencing, and per-sample TCR yields varied mainly because of small differences in library volumes within the pool. In alopecia patients, the study followed how the peripheral blood TCR repertoire changed in vivo over primary and secondary sensitization to diphenylcyclopropenone (DPC), a hapten. From each blood RNA sample, both TCR alpha and TCR beta chains were sequenced. Findings and caveats that apply to the study as a whole: Repeated subsampling changed both the strength of the expansion versus patch-test correlation and the threshold at which that correlation became significant. DPC sensitization did not change how many TCRs were above 1 in 1000 frequency, and no evidence was found of alterations in global repertoire structure.

This specimen's time point label, interpreted: healthy volunteer bleed at 2 weeks. Total RNA was isolated from unfractionated whole blood collected in Tempus Blood RNA tubes. A handful of healthy volunteers were used as TCR sequencing controls and were bled at day 0, 2 weeks and 6 weeks. The sequencing input was whole blood. This sequence originates from a male donor in good health. Some clones in this sample may be carry-over from other donors' samples. The sequence is built from TRBV6-5 and TRBJ1-5; no D gene can be assigned with confidence. The nucleotides read TGTGCCAGCAGTCAGACACATCTCCAGCCCCAGCATTTT. Its product reads: CASSQTHLQPQHF.